The 26 T cell receptor beta chains listed next were all sequenced from one sample in a study of T cells after yellow fever vaccination. TCRdb re-derived calls from the 5' RACE reads in MiXCR, one entry per CDR3 protein. The table shows some 240,000 distinct CDR3 sequences, with about 5.2% occurring only once. Sequenced here: CD4+ T cells sorted from PBMCs, sampled on the day of the yellow fever booster vaccination. All receptors come from a man between 18 and 29 years old who received the YFV17D yellow fever vaccine.

The V call is TRBV2, the J call TRBJ1-2, with 8 bases aligning to TRBD1. This CDR3 is 15 amino acids long. The trim removed 6 bases at V and 9 bases at J, leaving 15 bases unmatched. Looked up from germline, CDR1 is SNHLY and CDR2 is FYNNEI. For the CDR3, the DNA is TGTGCCAGCAGCGCAGCAGGGGGCTCCGGTCTTAGCTACACCTTC. It specifies CASSAAGGSGLSYTF. The full variable domain, rest sourced from reference TRBV2 and TRBJ1-2, is EPEVTQTPSHQVTQMGQEVILRCVPISNHLYFYWYRQILGQKVEFLVSFYNNEISEKSEIFDDQFSVERPDGSNFTLKIRSTKLEDSAMYFCASSAAGGSGLSYTFGSGTRLTVV.

The gene calls are TRBV7-9 and TRBJ2-7, with TRBD1 matching over 8 bases. The CDR3 is made up of 15 amino acids. Trimming removed 0 bases from V and 3 bases from J; junction bases left unmatched: 4. Germline V gene data show CDR1 as SEHNR and CDR2 as FQNEAQ (reference sequence). The CDR3 reads CASSLADGQGYEQYF. In nucleotides, the CDR3 is TGTGCCAGCAGCTTAGCCGACGGACAGGGCTACGAGCAGTACTTC.

This clonotype was counted many times. This chain links TRBV5-1 with TRBJ2-5, with D perhaps given as TRBD1 or TRBD2 (5 bases each). Trimming took 4 bases from V and 7 from J, leaving 17 bases between them. From germline, CDR1 is SGHRS and CDR2 YFSETQ. This CDR3 contains 14 residues. Here the CDR3 DNA reads TGCGCCAGCAGCGAGGGACCTTCGGAATGGACCCAGTACTTC. Amino acids: CASSEGPSEWTQYF.

This clonotype came up a few times. The chain uses TRBV4-2 and TRBJ1-3, with unresolved D. The germline gives CDR1 LGHNA, CDR2 YNFKEQ. V gave up 0 bases and J gave up 0 bases, with 12 bases separating them. The CDR3 loop spans 17 amino acids. The CDR3 sequence is CASSQDPGFVSGNTIYF. The DNA for the CDR3 is TGTGCCAGCAGCCAAGATCCAGGATTCGTCTCTGGAAACACCATATATTTT.

This clonotype was picked up a small number of times. V gene TRBV9 combines with J gene TRBJ2-3; the match to TRBD2 covers 8 bases. Trimming cost V 4 bases and J 6 bases; bases outside gene matches: 10. This CDR3 is 15 amino acids long. The germline CDR1 and CDR2 sequences are SGDLS and YYNGEE. This CDR3 reads CASSSGLGMLDTQYF. DNA for the CDR3: TGTGCCAGCAGCTCGGGACTAGGGATGTTGGATACGCAGTATTTT.

This clonotype came up many times. This rearrangement joins TRBV7-2 to TRBJ2-7; the D gene is possibly TRBD2 (6 bases). The V and J ends lost 5 bases and 7 bases respectively, with 9 bases between them. Per the germline V gene, CDR1 is SGHTA and CDR2 is FQGNSA. This CDR3 region has 11 residues. The CDR3, as DNA: TGTGCCAGCAGCCCGGGGGTTGAGCAGTACTTC. It yields the protein CASSPGVEQYF. The full variable domain, with the rest looked up from reference TRBV7-2 and TRBJ2-7, is GAGVSQSPSNKVTEKGKDVELRCDPISGHTALYWYRQSLGQGLEFLIYFQGNSAPDKSGLPSDRFSAERTGGSVSTLTIQRTQQEDSAVYLCASSPGVEQYFGPGTRLTVT.

In DNA, the CDR3 is TGTGCCAGCAGATCCCCCCGGGGGCTGGACACCGGGGAGCTGTTTTTT. Its protein product is CASRSPRGLDTGELFF. The chain recombines TRBV6-2 or TRBV6-3 with TRBJ2-2, with D perhaps assigned TRBD1 or TRBD2 (6 bases each). Trimming removed 6 bases from V and 3 bases from J, with 17 bases in between. Germline V gene lookup returns CDR1 MNHEY and CDR2 SVGEGT. The CDR3 totals 16 residues.

There are many counts of this clonotype. V and J are TRBV10-2 and TRBJ2-1; D is ambiguous. The CDR3 contains 14 residues. V was shortened by 0 bases and J by 3 bases, with 6 bases between the two germline ends. Germline loops: CDR1 WSHSY, CDR2 SAAADI. The CDR3 sequence: CASSESNVYNEQFF. CDR3 nucleotide sequence: TGCGCCAGCAGTGAGTCGAACGTCTACAATGAGCAGTTCTTC.

This clonotype was detected a few times. The chain joins TRBV11-2 to TRBJ2-2; TRBD1 matches at 8 bases. The V segment lost 2 bases and the J segment 7 bases; nucleotides outside the gene matches: 6. The CDR3 extends over 15 amino acids. Germline V gives CDR1 SGHAT, CDR2 FQNNGV. The chain's CDR3 is CASSLQGARDGELFF. In nucleotides, the CDR3 is TGTGCCAGCAGCTTACAGGGGGCGCGGGACGGGGAGCTGTTTTTT.

This clonotype was observed a few times. The J gene is TRBJ2-5, the V gene TRBV7-2, with D hard to call. Per germline, CDR1 SGHTA and CDR2 FQGNSA. V lost 2 bases to trimming and J lost 4 bases, with 11 bases between them. The CDR3 sequence is 14 residues long. CDR3 amino acids: CASSLLGQSETQYF. CDR3 bases: TGTGCCAGCAGCTTATTGGGCCAATCAGAGACCCAGTACTTC.

The sample holds a few counts of this clonotype. The V gene is TRBV28, the J gene TRBJ1-3; D is ambiguous. The ends were cut back, 1 base at V and 0 bases at J, with 10 bases in the middle. The CDR3 sequence is 16 residues long. Germline V gene lookup returns CDR1 MDHEN and CDR2 SYDVKM. The CDR3 coding sequence is TGTGCCAGCAGTTTATACGCGACGTACTCTGGAAACACCATATATTTT. It specifies CASSLYATYSGNTIYF.

This clonotype occurred a few times. This chain uses TRBV7-3 with TRBJ1-1, with unresolved D. Germline values: CDR1 SGHTA, CDR2 FQGTGA. The CDR3 extends over 13 amino acids. The V end lost 3 bases, the J end lost 1 base, and 6 bases lay between the germline ends. The CDR3 nucleotides are TGTGCCAGCAGCTTGTACAGGAACACTGAAGCTTTCTTT. This gives the protein CASSLYRNTEAFF.

In this sample, this clonotype turned up a few times. The rearrangement links TRBV6-5 to TRBJ2-5, with 7 positions matching TRBD2. Trimming removed 0 bases from V and 1 base from J; junction bases left unmatched: 2. This CDR3 is 15 amino acids long. Germline loops: CDR1 MNHEY, CDR2 SVGAGI. CDR3 loop: CASSYSWGGQETQYF. The CDR3 nucleotides are TGTGCCAGCAGTTACTCGTGGGGGGGCCAAGAGACCCAGTACTTC.

Only a few counts were recorded for this clonotype. The CDR3 DNA follows: TGTGCCAGCAGCCCACAGGGGGCTGAGACCCAGTACTTC. Amino acids: CASSPQGAETQYF. The gene calls are TRBV3-1 and TRBJ2-5, with 9 bases fitting TRBD1. The CDR3 runs 13 residues. The V and J ends lost 4 bases and 5 bases, in that order; junction bases with no gene match: 2. Germline V CDR1 and CDR2: LGHDT, YNNKEL (reference sequence).

There are many counts of this clonotype. The chain uses TRBV5-1 and TRBJ2-3, with 13 positions matching TRBD2. With V trimmed by 3 bases and J by 3 bases, 10 bases remained unmatched. The germline CDR1 and CDR2 sequences are SGHRS and YFSETQ. CDR3 size: 18 residues. This CDR3 is CASSSGTSGTLGTDTQYF. For the CDR3, the DNA is TGCGCCAGCAGCTCGGGGACTAGCGGGACCCTAGGAACAGATACGCAGTATTTT. Looking up the rest from reference TRBV5-1 and TRBJ2-3 gives the full variable domain: KAGVTQTPRYLIKTRGQQVTLSCSPISGHRSVSWYQQTPGQGLQFLFEYFSETQRNKGNFPGRFSGRQFSNSRSEMNVSTLELGDSALYLCASSSGTSGTLGTDTQYFGPGTRLTVL.

This clonotype was seen at least ten times. The CDR3 bases are TGCGCCAGCAGCCAAGATTTGACTACCTTAGGACTGACCCAGTACTTC. It is translated as CASSQDLTTLGLTQYF. The gene calls are TRBV4-3 and TRBJ2-5; TRBD2 might be the D (5 bases). The germline V gene has CDR1 LGHNA and CDR2 YSLEER. Trimming removed 0 bases at V and 7 bases at J, with 18 bases between. The CDR3 contains 16 residues.

This clonotype appeared a few times. The chain is built from TRBV4-1 and TRBJ1-1; TRBD1 is a possible D gene (5 bases). This CDR3 contains 14 residues. The germline V gene has CDR1 MGHRA and CDR2 YSYEKL. The V end lost 4 bases, the J end lost 2 bases, and 11 bases lay between the germline ends. The chain's CDR3 is CASSPQDRNTEAFF. In nucleotides, the CDR3 is TGCGCCAGCAGCCCCCAAGACAGAAACACTGAAGCTTTCTTT.

This clonotype was counted ten times or more. The chain joins TRBV29-1 to TRBJ1-1; D is possibly TRBD1 (5 bases). Germline lookup yields CDR1 SQVTM and CDR2 ANQGSEA. Trimming removed 7 bases from V and 0 bases from J, with 9 bases in between. CDR3 length equals 12 residues. DNA for the CDR3: TGCAGCGCCCGGGACCTGAACACTGAAGCTTTCTTT. Encoded protein: CSARDLNTEAFF.

The table lists this clonotype with many counts. This rearrangement joins TRBV5-1 to TRBJ2-1; D unclear. CDR1 SGHRS and CDR2 YFSETQ come from the germline V gene. CDR3 length: 15 amino acids. Trimming pared 4 bases from V and 4 bases from J, leaving 15 bases between. As DNA, the CDR3 is TGCGCCAGCAGCCCGGCGTCCAGTGGGTACAATGAGCAGTTCTTC. This gives the protein CASSPASSGYNEQFF.

This clonotype was recorded a few times. The J gene is TRBJ1-6, the V gene TRBV23-1; possibly TRBD1 for D (5 bases). TRBV23-1 is marked as an open reading frame, function uncertain. The V end was cut by 0 bases, the J end by 5 bases, with 20 bases between. The CDR3 is 19 amino acids. In nucleotides, the CDR3 is TGCGCCAGCAGTCAATCGGGGGGGAGCAGACAGAGGGATAATTCACCCCTCCACTTT. As protein: CASSQSGGSRQRDNSPLHF.

This clonotype was observed many times. This chain joins TRBV7-9 and TRBJ2-1; the match to TRBD2 covers 9 bases. Germline loops: CDR1 SEHNR, CDR2 FQNEAQ (reference sequence). With 10 bases clipped from V and 10 bases from J, the junction kept 11 bases outside the gene matches. The CDR3 totals 13 residues. This chain's CDR3 is CAIAGALSWEQFF. CDR3 in DNA: TGTGCCATAGCGGGGGCCCTGAGTTGGGAGCAGTTCTTC.

This rearrangement joins TRBV3-2 to TRBJ1-3; TRBD1, the table's D call, was not compared with the DNA. TRBV3-2 is noted as a pseudogene. CDR3 length: 16 residues. The CDR3: CASSQVGPKVGNTIYF. The CDR3 DNA follows: TGTGCCAGCAGCCAAGTGGGGCCGAAAGTTGGAAACACCATATATTTT.

This clonotype occurred many times. The chain recombines TRBV25-1 with TRBJ1-1; D gene uncertain. Germline V lookup: CDR1 MGHDK, CDR2 SYGVNS. The CDR3 extends over 13 amino acids. Here the CDR3 reads CATMAQPNTEAFF. DNA for the CDR3: TGTGCGACGATGGCACAGCCGAACACTGAAGCTTTCTTT.

The chain carries TRBV20-1 and TRBJ1-1, with D unclear. Germline-derived CDR1 and CDR2 are DFQATT and SNEGSKA (reference sequence). V shed 1 base and J shed 1 base, with 10 bases lying between them. The CDR3 totals 14 residues. The CDR3 coding sequence is TGCAGTGCTAGAGTCCCCCTTCCGAACACTGAAGCTTTCTTT. Amino acids: CSARVPLPNTEAFF.

The chain recombines TRBV7-6 with TRBJ1-4; no definite D call. The V gene lost 5 bases and the J gene lost 6 bases, with 13 bases spanning the gap. Germline CDR1 and CDR2: SGHVS and FNYEAQ. This CDR3 has 14 amino acids. The CDR3 DNA is TGTGCCAGCAGCCCCCGGGTACTCTATGAAAAACTGTTTTTT. It codes for CASSPRVLYEKLFF.

This clonotype was recorded at least ten times. The gene calls are TRBV7-2 and TRBJ1-1; no firm D call. Germline lookup yields CDR1 SGHTA and CDR2 FQGNSA. V was shortened by 0 bases and J by 14 bases, with 16 bases between the two germline ends. This CDR3 is built from 13 residues. The CDR3 nucleotides are TGTGCCAGCAGCTTAGCGCTACTGACTCCCCTATTCTTT. Protein sequence: CASSLALLTPLFF.